The 22 T cell receptor beta chains presented below share a single source sample, sequenced in a study of blood T cell repertoires in COVID-19. Method: immunoSEQ multiplex PCR; TCRdb's copy keeps in-frame clones and lacks some. The table has approximately 100,000 clones, more than 75% seen once. Sequencing was performed on peripheral blood. These receptors all stem from a man in his fifties or sixties with acute or convalescent COVID-19.

This chain connects TRBV28 to TRBJ2-6; the D is unclear. The CDR3 covers 17 residues. CDR1 and CDR2 from the germline V gene are MDHEN and SYDVKM. V lost 5 bases and J 0 bases, leaving 14 bases between the germline ends. In DNA, the CDR3 is TGTGCCAGCAGTCGGGTCCTCGTAAGCTCTGGGGCCAACGTCCTGACTTTC. Its protein product is CASSRVLVSSGANVLTF.

This clone was detected only a few times. The CDR3, as DNA: TGTGCCAGCAGCTTTACAGCCTACGAGCAGTACTTC. Translated: CASSFTAYEQYF. The chain links TRBV7-9 to TRBJ2-7; no definite D call. Germline V CDR1 and CDR2: SEHNR, FQNEAQ (reference sequence). V was pared by 3 bases and J by 2 bases, with 5 bases between. The CDR3 has 12 residues.

This chain links TRBV6-2 or TRBV6-3 with TRBJ2-1, with 9 bases lining up with TRBD2. The CDR3 runs to 16 residues. Germline V gives CDR1 MNHEY, CDR2 SVGEGT. V dropped 4 bases and J dropped 2; count of bases not matched to a gene: 6. The CDR3: CASSWVLAGPYNEQFF. In nucleotides, the CDR3 is TGTGCCAGCAGTTGGGTGCTAGCGGGACCCTACAATGAGCAGTTCTTC.

This chain connects TRBV19 to TRBJ2-7; the match to TRBD1 covers 9 bases. CDR3 length: 14 amino acids. Per the germline V gene, CDR1 is LNHDA and CDR2 is SQIVND (reference sequence). V shed 3 bases and J 6 bases; nucleotides not matched to a gene: 6. Here the CDR3 reads CASSIGQGLAEQYF. CDR3 nucleotides: TGTGCCAGTAGTATTGGACAGGGGTTGGCCGAGCAGTACTTC.

This CDR3 reads CASFQDRTAEAFF. DNA of the CDR3: TGTGCCAGCTTTCAGGACAGGACCGCGGAAGCTTTCTTT. The gene calls are TRBV18 and TRBJ1-1; 7 positions agree with TRBD1. The CDR3 has 13 residues. Germline values: CDR1 KGHSH, CDR2 LQKENI. The junction had 10 bases not matched to a gene; V was cut back by 7 bases and J by 8 bases.

The chain combines TRBV19 with TRBJ2-1, with TRBD1 matching over 7 bases. Germline V gene sequence: CDR1 LNHDA, CDR2 SQIVND (reference sequence). This CDR3 has 15 residues. J lost 4 bases, V lost 5 bases, and 8 bases had no gene match. CDR3 sequence reads: CASSPFAGGYNEQFF. The CDR3 DNA is TGTGCCAGTAGTCCGTTTGCAGGGGGATACAATGAGCAGTTCTTC.

DNA for the CDR3: TGTGCCAGCAGCCAAGCTGAGAGGTCGGGAGTCTCCTACAATGAGCAGTTCTTC. Translating it yields CASSQAERSGVSYNEQFF. The chain is built from TRBV3-1 (or the pseudogene TRBV3-2) and TRBJ2-1; possibly TRBD2 for D (6 bases). This CDR3 has 18 amino acids. In germline, CDR1 is LGHDT, CDR2 YNNKEL (reference sequence). The V and J ends lost 1 base and 0 bases respectively, with 16 bases between them.

J is TRBJ2-4 and V is TRBV27; maybe TRBD1 (8 bases). Germline-derived CDR1 and CDR2 are MNHEY and SMNVEV (reference sequence). This CDR3 comprises 17 residues. With 6 bases removed from V and 1 base from J, the gap between germline ends came to 19 bases. CDR3 region: CASRPSGQGLAKNIQYF. The CDR3 coding sequence is TGTGCCAGCAGACCTAGCGGACAGGGATTGGCCAAAAACATTCAGTACTTC.

The chain joins TRBV9 to TRBJ1-1; D might be TRBD1 (6 bases). CDR1 is SGDLS and CDR2 is YYNGEE in the germline V gene. V was trimmed by 4 bases and J by 0 bases, leaving 13 bases between them. This CDR3 is built from 15 residues. CDR3 sequence reads: CASSPSTGLNTEAFF. DNA for the CDR3: TGTGCCAGCAGCCCCTCGACAGGCCTGAACACTGAAGCTTTCTTT.

The chain has TRBV29-1 and TRBJ1-1; D is perhaps TRBD1 (6 bases). The V end was cut by 7 bases, the J end by 0 bases, with 12 bases between. Germline CDR1 is SQVTM and CDR2 is ANQGSEA. This CDR3 is 13 amino acids long. CDR3 DNA: TGCAGCGCCCTAAGGGGGATGAACACTGAAGCTTTCTTT. Protein sequence: CSALRGMNTEAFF.

The chain couples TRBV7-9 to TRBJ2-1; 9 positions match TRBD2. CDR1 and CDR2 from the germline V gene are SEHNR and FQNEAQ (reference sequence). The CDR3 extends over 17 amino acids. With V trimmed by 5 bases and J by 6 bases, 14 bases remained unmatched. The CDR3 spells CASSAGAGREGRNEQFF. The CDR3 DNA reads as TGTGCCAGCAGCGCAGGCGCGGGGCGGGAGGGCCGCAATGAGCAGTTCTTC.

The chain carries TRBV27 and TRBJ2-1, with 10 positions matching TRBD2. V lost 5 bases and J lost 4; bases outside the gene matches: 8. CDR1 and CDR2 from the germline V gene are MNHEY and SMNVEV (reference sequence). This CDR3 comprises 16 residues. In nucleotides, the CDR3 is TGTGCCAGCAGTCCTCTAGCGGGAGTAAGGTACAATGAGCAGTTCTTC. Amino acids: CASSPLAGVRYNEQFF.

This sequence joins TRBV4-1 and TRBJ2-7; 10 bases align to TRBD1. Germline V gene lookup returns CDR1 MGHRA and CDR2 YSYEKL. The CDR3 spans 18 residues. V dropped 4 bases and J dropped 5; count of bases not matched to a gene: 17. The CDR3 region is CASSPSRDRGDQSNEQYF. In nucleotides, the CDR3 is TGCGCCAGCAGCCCGAGCCGGGACAGGGGAGATCAGAGTAACGAGCAGTACTTC.

The rearrangement uses TRBV6-5 and TRBJ2-7, with TRBD2 as a possible D gene (6 bases). Germline CDR1 is MNHEY and CDR2 is SVGAGI. The V and J ends lost 4 bases and 4 bases respectively, with 17 bases between them. CDR3 length: 15 amino acids. This CDR3 is CASSSSRDGLYEQYF. CDR3 nucleotides: TGTGCCAGCAGTTCGAGCCGGGACGGACTATACGAGCAGTACTTC.

This clone appeared a single time. The chain uses TRBV19 and TRBJ2-5; D is unresolved. Germline-derived CDR1 and CDR2 are LNHDA and SQIVND (reference sequence). The CDR3 extends over 15 amino acids. The V gene lost 3 bases and the J gene lost 5 bases, with 16 bases spanning the gap. CDR3 DNA: TGTGCCAGTAGTATGAGGATCAGTGACGGCGAGACCCAGTACTTC. The encoded protein is CASSMRISDGETQYF.

The rearrangement joins TRBV6-5 to TRBJ2-1; 8 bases agree with TRBD2. The CDR3 covers 13 residues. Trimming removed 7 bases from V and 8 bases from J; junction bases left unmatched: 7. Germline V gene sequence: CDR1 MNHEY, CDR2 SVGAGI. CDR3 nucleotides: TGTGCCAGCACCCCAGCGGGAGACCATGAGCAGTTCTTC. This translates into CASTPAGDHEQFF.

This clone has a single count. The J gene is TRBJ1-2, the V gene TRBV2, with 7 bases lining up with TRBD1. With 6 bases clipped from V and 2 bases from J, the junction kept 6 bases outside the gene matches. Per the germline V gene, CDR1 is SNHLY and CDR2 is FYNNEI. The CDR3 consists of 14 residues. The CDR3 is CASRGEQGNYGYTF. CDR3 bases: TGTGCCAGCAGAGGTGAACAGGGGAACTATGGCTACACCTTC.

In its sample, this clone was seen a few times. The rearrangement links TRBV11-2 to TRBJ2-1, with D possibly being TRBD2 (5 bases). The CDR3 runs 17 residues. The ends were cut back, 3 bases at V and 1 base at J, with 16 bases in the middle. The germline CDR1 and CDR2 sequences are SGHAT and FQNNGV. The CDR3 region has the DNA TGTGCCAGCAGCTTTATAGAGGGCGTAGGTTCCTACAATGAGCAGTTCTTC. It specifies CASSFIEGVGSYNEQFF.

The J gene is TRBJ2-1, the V gene TRBV6-4, with D tentatively TRBD1 (6 bases). Germline V gene data show CDR1 as MRHNA and CDR2 as SNTAGT. V was shortened by 0 bases and J by 6 bases, with 18 bases between the two germline ends. CDR3 length: 17 amino acids. The CDR3 sequence: CASSDSSRSLGANEQFF. The CDR3 DNA reads TGTGCCAGCAGTGACTCGAGTCGCAGTTTGGGGGCCAATGAGCAGTTCTTC.

CDR3 DNA: TGTGCCACCAGTGATTACGGACAGGGCCGCGACAATGAGCAGTTCTTC. This codes for CATSDYGQGRDNEQFF. The rearrangement joins TRBV24-1 to TRBJ2-1; 8 bases fit TRBD1. Germline V gives CDR1 KGHDR, CDR2 SFDVKD. Losses at the gene ends were 2 bases for V and 5 bases for J; bases not matched to a gene: 7. This CDR3 region has 16 residues.

DNA for the CDR3: TGCGCCAGCAGCCAAGGGCTGGAGGGAGTGGGCTACACCTTC. It encodes CASSQGLEGVGYTF. The V call is TRBV4-3, the J call TRBJ1-2; D gene unclear. The CDR3 has 14 amino acids. Trimming shortened V by 1 base and J by 8 bases, and 14 bases separated the two germline ends. Germline V gene sequence: CDR1 LGHNA, CDR2 YSLEER.

V usage is TRBV9 and J usage is TRBJ2-1; 8 bases align to TRBD1. The length of the CDR3 is 14 residues. Per the germline V gene, CDR1 is SGDLS and CDR2 is YYNGEE. V dropped 3 bases and J dropped 7; count of bases not matched to a gene: 6. The CDR3 sequence: CASSEKTGVNEQFF. The CDR3 DNA sequence: TGTGCCAGCAGCGAGAAGACAGGGGTTAATGAGCAGTTCTTC.